Below, 23 T cell receptor beta chains from the same sample are listed, as sequenced in a study of tumor and adjacent non-tumor tissue in lung cancer. TCRbeta libraries were built with three rounds of nested PCR, modified from ARM-PCR. TCRdb itself ran the multiplex PCR reads through MiXCR, one entry per CDR3 protein. The sample includes 40,000 to 45,000 distinct CDR3 sequences, roughly 60% of them seen just once. RNA was extracted from bulk tissue without any cell sorting. This non-tumor lung sample came from over 3 cm beyond the tumor edge. The source material was distant non-tumor lung tissue. The receptors here all came from a woman in her forties with non-small cell lung cancer.

The chain carries TRBV6-5 and TRBJ2-1, with 8 bases fitting TRBD1. The V and J ends lost 6 bases and 1 base, in that order; junction bases with no gene match: 5. The CDR3 is 15 residues long. Germline V gene lookup returns CDR1 MNHEY and CDR2 SVGAGI. The DNA of the CDR3 is TGTGCCAGCAGGGCCAGGGGGCCATCCTACAATGAGCAGTTCTTC. This gives the protein CASRARGPSYNEQFF.

In its sample, this clonotype was seen a few times. The chain has TRBV7-2 and TRBJ2-7; the match to TRBD1 covers 10 bases. CDR1 and CDR2 from the germline V gene are SGHTA and FQGNSA. The CDR3 spans 14 residues. V lost 5 bases and J lost 7; bases outside the gene matches: 8. Here the CDR3 reads CASSRDRGALEQYF. CDR3 in DNA: TGTGCCAGCAGCCGGGACAGGGGTGCCTTGGAGCAGTACTTC.

Only a few counts were recorded for this clonotype. A much larger clone sits a single nucleotide away, making a read error possible. The J gene is TRBJ1-6, the V gene TRBV5-4; the D gene is possibly TRBD1 (5 bases). The CDR3 length is 15 residues. Germline assignment: CDR1 SGHNT and CDR2 YYREEE (reference sequence). DNA of the CDR3: TGTGCCATCAGCTTGGGTTCGGACACCTATTCACCCCTCCACTTT. Encoded protein: CAISLGSDTYSPLHF.

As to this clonotype: Given the absence of the conserved phenylalanine or tryptophan at the CDR3 end, a read error is likely. The DNA is omitted, as the CDR3 cannot be located on it reliably, and the CDR3 follows TCRdb's listing. The gene calls are TRBV6-6 and TRBJ1-5. Per germline, CDR1 MNHNY and CDR2 SVGAGI (reference sequence). The CDR3 comprises 16 residues, both ends counted. This CDR3 is CASSYTGVPGSQPRHS.

This clonotype was counted a few times. The germline gene is not matched at one end of the junction; a read error may be the cause. The chain employs TRBV11-2 and TRBJ2-7; possible D gene TRBD2, 5 bases. Germline lookup yields CDR1 SGHAT and CDR2 FQNNGV. There are 13 residues in the CDR3. DNA for the CDR3: TGTACCAGCCGCTTCCCAGGACTCCTTAGGCAGTACTTC. This codes for CTSRFPGLLRQYF.

As to this clonotype: This may be a read error: a much more frequent sequence differs by one nucleotide. The J gene is TRBJ1-2, the V gene TRBV6-1, with 9 positions matching TRBD1. In germline, CDR1 is MNHNS, CDR2 SASEGT. The CDR3 sequence is 14 residues long. With V trimmed by 8 bases and J by 4 bases, 8 bases remained unmatched. The CDR3: CASCGSTGGYGYTF. CDR3 sequence (DNA): TGTGCCAGCTGTGGATCGACAGGGGGCTATGGCTACACCTTC.

As for this clonotype: The CDR3 end shows no conserved phenylalanine or tryptophan, and so a read error is likely. The limits of the CDR3 on the DNA are not certain, so only TCRdb's listed CDR3 is given. The genes are TRBV29-1 and TRBJ2-1; TRBD1, the table's D call, lacks a check against the DNA. CDR1 is SQVTM, CDR2 ANQGSEA, per germline. Including both end residues, the CDR3 is 14 amino acids long. This CDR3 reads CSVAAGYSYNEKFL.

The chain employs TRBV5-1 and TRBJ2-7, with D perhaps TRBD2 (7 bases). Germline V CDR1 and CDR2: SGHRS, YFSETQ. The CDR3 runs 13 residues. V was cut by 2 bases and J by 10 bases, with 16 bases left in between. DNA for the CDR3: TGCGCCAGCAGCTTTGTTCCGCCGGGGGGCCAGTACTTC. Residues: CASSFVPPGGQYF.

On this clonotype: The CDR3 does not end in the conserved phenylalanine or tryptophan, so this is likely a read error. This chain's CDR3 is CASSLTSGRGGYEQYI. CDR3 nucleotides: TGTGCCAGTAGCTTGACTAGCGGGAGGGGGGGCTACGAGCAGTACATC. The J gene is TRBJ2-7, the V gene TRBV11-2; 14 bases agree with TRBD2. The CDR3 loop spans 16 amino acids. CDR1 SGHAT and CDR2 FQNNGV come from the germline V gene.

For this clonotype: The germline gene is not matched at one end of the junction; a read error may be the cause. The chain employs TRBV6-2 or TRBV6-3 and TRBJ2-1; D uncertain. Germline V gives CDR1 MNHEY, CDR2 SVGEGT. The CDR3 runs to 15 residues. The CDR3 protein is CASSYPPSLLNEQSF. Here the CDR3 DNA reads TGTGCCAGCAGTTACCCCCCTTCCCTGCTCAATGAGCAGTCCTTC.

This clonotype was found many times. The chain carries TRBV30 and TRBJ2-3; 7 bases agree with TRBD2. The germline CDR1 and CDR2 sequences are GTSNPN and SVGIG (reference sequence). The CDR3 runs to 14 residues. The J segment lost 2 bases and the V segment lost 1 base, leaving 3 bases of the junction unmatched. For the CDR3, the DNA is TGTGCCTGGAGTGGGGGGAGGGACACAGATACGCAGTATTTT. It encodes CAWSGGRDTDTQYF.

On this clonotype itself: A read error may explain this, as a much larger clone is one base away. The V gene is TRBV28, the J gene TRBJ1-2, with D possibly matching TRBD1 (5 bases). The CDR3 contains 15 residues. Germline V gives CDR1 MDHEN, CDR2 SYDVKM. In DNA form, the CDR3 reads TGTGCCAGCAGTTTAGGGGCAGGGAGAGGCTATGGCCACACCTTC. Its protein product is CASSLGAGRGYGHTF.

As concerns this clonotype: The CDR3 end shows no conserved phenylalanine or tryptophan, and so a read error is likely. The chain combines TRBV7-9 with TRBJ1-6, with TRBD1 as a possible D gene (6 bases). The CDR3 is made up of 15 amino acids. Per germline, CDR1 SEHNR and CDR2 FQNEAQ (reference sequence). The germline V and J ends were trimmed by 5 bases and 7 bases, with 15 bases remaining between them. The CDR3 loop is CASSKQGGGNSPLHI. CDR3 nucleotides: TGTGCCAGCAGCAAACAGGGAGGAGGGAATTCACCCCTCCACATT.

CDR3 nucleotide sequence: TGTGCCAGCGATCCGGGACTAGCAACCAACAATGAGCAGTTCTTC. Amino acids: CASDPGLATNNEQFF. The chain employs TRBV11-1 and TRBJ2-1, with TRBD2 matching 9 bases. V trimming: 8 bases; J trimming: 5 bases; junction bases outside the gene matches: 10. Germline-derived CDR1 and CDR2 are SGHAT and FQDESV (reference sequence). The CDR3 contains 15 residues.

By share, this clonotype counts as medium-sized. The CDR3 nucleotides are TGTGCCAGCATGCCTAGCGGGGGGGGGGATACGCAGTATTTT. Protein sequence: CASMPSGGGDTQYF. The chain joins TRBV6-6 to TRBJ2-3; 12 nucleotides align to TRBD2. The CDR3 length is 14 residues. V gave up 7 bases and J gave up 6 bases; unmatched junction bases: 5. CDR1 is MNHNY, CDR2 SVGAGI, per germline (reference sequence).

This clonotype was counted ten times or more. This chain links TRBV4-2 with TRBJ2-7; D is perhaps TRBD1 or TRBD2 (5 bases each). The CDR3 sequence is 14 residues long. Germline V gene sequence: CDR1 LGHNA, CDR2 YNFKEQ. The V end lost 4 bases, the J end lost 7 bases, and 17 bases lay between the germline ends. CDR3 DNA: TGTGCCAGCAGCCCTAGAGGGGAGCACGGGGAGCAGTACTTC. This sequence encodes CASSPRGEHGEQYF.

A remark on this clonotype: The CDR3 does not close with the conserved phenylalanine or tryptophan, likely indicating a read error. It is unclear where the CDR3 begins or ends on the DNA, so no DNA is shown, and the CDR3 is as TCRdb lists it. The rearrangement links TRBV11-2 to TRBJ2-1; the table's D call, TRBD2, was not checked against the DNA. Termini included, the CDR3 measures 12 amino acids. Germline V gene sequence: CDR1 SGHAT, CDR2 FQNNGV. The CDR3: CASNHSGSHEIL.

This clonotype was seen a few times. This sequence may be a read error, since a much larger clone differs from it by one base. The rearrangement joins TRBV28 to TRBJ2-5; no reliable D call. Germline CDR1 is MDHEN and CDR2 is SYDVKM. Trimming removed 10 bases at V and 4 bases at J, with 19 bases between. The CDR3 covers 14 residues. CDR3 DNA sequence: TGTGCCAACACCGACTCGCTGGGTGGAGAGACCCAGTACTTC. This sequence encodes CANTDSLGGETQYF.

Concerning this clonotype itself: A much larger clone sits a single nucleotide away, making a read error possible. The V and J genes are TRBV10-3 and TRBJ2-5; D is undetermined. The germline V gene has CDR1 ENHRY and CDR2 SYGVKD. This CDR3 region has 15 residues. V was clipped by 0 bases and J by 3 bases, with 11 bases between them. This CDR3 is CAISESDPWEETQYF. CDR3 coding DNA: TGTGCCATCAGTGAGTCCGACCCCTGGGAAGAGACCCAGTACTTC.

About this clonotype itself: An end of the junction differs from the germline gene, which may be a read error. J is TRBJ2-1 and V is TRBV11-2; D is unresolved. CDR1 is SGHAT and CDR2 is FQNNGV in the germline V gene. The CDR3 is 15 residues long. The CDR3 bases are TGTGCCAGCAACTTAGTCAGGACCGTCTGGAATGAGCAGTTCTTC. Protein: CASNLVRTVWNEQFF.

This clonotype came up many times. J is TRBJ2-1 and V is TRBV20-1; 14 bases are a match to TRBD2. The CDR3 runs 15 residues. From germline, CDR1 is DFQATT and CDR2 SNEGSKA (reference sequence). V lost 6 bases to trimming and J lost 8 bases; unmatched junction nucleotides: 9. The CDR3 reads CSAPRLAGGPDEQFF. The DNA for the CDR3 is TGCAGTGCCCCGAGACTAGCGGGAGGGCCGGATGAGCAGTTCTTC.

Turning to this clonotype: Germline and junction disagree at one end, which may indicate a read error. This rearrangement joins TRBV6-1 to TRBJ2-3; D unresolved. The germline V gene encodes CDR1 MNHNS and CDR2 SASEGT. The CDR3 runs 13 residues. CDR3 DNA sequence: TGTGCCGGCAGTCGACTCATCCCAAATACGCAGTGTTTT. It is translated as CAGSRLIPNTQCF.

The chain is built from TRBV5-6 and TRBJ2-7, with 8 bases matching TRBD1. V lost 3 bases to trimming and J lost 6 bases; unmatched junction nucleotides: 11. Germline CDR1 is SGHDT and CDR2 is YYEEEE. The CDR3 sequence is 15 residues long. The CDR3 region has the DNA TGTGCCAGCAGCTCGTGGCGGGCAGGGGGCGGCGAGCAGTACTTC. Residues: CASSSWRAGGGEQYF. The full variable domain, its missing parts supplied by reference TRBV5-6 and TRBJ2-7, is DAGVTQSPTHLIKTRGQQVTLRCSPKSGHDTVSWYQQALGQGPQFIFQYYEEEERQRGNFPDRFSGHQFPNYSSELNVNALLLGDSALYLCASSSWRAGGGEQYFGPGTRLTVT.